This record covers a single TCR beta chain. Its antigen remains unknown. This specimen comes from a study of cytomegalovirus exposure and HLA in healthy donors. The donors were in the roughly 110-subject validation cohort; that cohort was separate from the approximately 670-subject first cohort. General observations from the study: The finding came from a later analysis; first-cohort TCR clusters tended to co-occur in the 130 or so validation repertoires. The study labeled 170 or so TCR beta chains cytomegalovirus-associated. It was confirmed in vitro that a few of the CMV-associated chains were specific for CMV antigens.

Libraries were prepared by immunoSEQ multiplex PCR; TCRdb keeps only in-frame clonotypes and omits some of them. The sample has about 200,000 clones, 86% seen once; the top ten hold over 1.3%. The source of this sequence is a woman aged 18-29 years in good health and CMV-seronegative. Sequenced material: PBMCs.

The CDR3, as DNA: TGTGCCAGTAGGGGGACAGGGGTTGGCTACACCTTC. Its protein is CASRGTGVGYTF. The chain is built from TRBV19 and TRBJ1-2; 10 nucleotides agree with TRBD1. Per germline, CDR1 LNHDA and CDR2 SQIVND (reference sequence). V lost 6 bases, J lost 7 bases, and 2 bases stayed unmatched. The CDR3 extends over 12 amino acids.